The subject of this entry is one T cell receptor (beta chain). The data were taken from a study of blood T cell repertoires in COVID-19. Method: immunoSEQ multiplex PCR; TCRdb's copy keeps in-frame clones and lacks some. Here the sample spans around 270,000 clones, approximately 90% being singletons. The germline gives CDR1 MNHNY, CDR2 SVGAGI (reference sequence). The ends were cut back, 6 bases at V and 1 base at J, with 28 bases in the middle. The CDR3 extends over 20 amino acids. The V gene is TRBV6-6, the J gene TRBJ1-5, with TRBD1 as a possible D gene (6 bases). This TCR was sampled from a man in his forties with acute or convalescent COVID-19. Sequencing was performed on peripheral blood. The CDR3 here is CASSCDRIEVFYRSNQPQHF. CDR3 nucleotide sequence: TGTGCCAGCAGCTGCGACAGGATCGAGGTATTTTATAGAAGCAATCAGCCCCAGCATTTT.